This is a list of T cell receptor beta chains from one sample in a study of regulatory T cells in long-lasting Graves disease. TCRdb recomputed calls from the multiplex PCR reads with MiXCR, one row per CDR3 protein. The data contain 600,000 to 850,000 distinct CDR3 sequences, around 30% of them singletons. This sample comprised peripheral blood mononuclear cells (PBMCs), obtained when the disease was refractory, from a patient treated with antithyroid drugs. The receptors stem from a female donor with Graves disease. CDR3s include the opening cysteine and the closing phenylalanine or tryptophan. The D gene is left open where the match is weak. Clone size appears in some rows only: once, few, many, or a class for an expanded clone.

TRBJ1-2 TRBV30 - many TGTGCCTTTCAACAGGGTGACTATGGCTACACCTTC CAFQQGDYGYTF
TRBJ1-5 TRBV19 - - TGTGCCAGTAGCCCGGGAAATTCTAGGATTCAGCCCCAGCATTTT CASSPGNSRIQPQHF
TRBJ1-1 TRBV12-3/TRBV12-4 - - TGTGCCAGCAGACTCCGGGACAACACTGAAGCTTTCTTT CASRLRDNTEAFF
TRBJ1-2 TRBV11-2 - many TGTGCCAGCAGCTTTAGTGAGGGGGTCTATGGCTACACCTTC CASSFSEGVYGYTF
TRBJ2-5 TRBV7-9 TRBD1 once TGTGCCAGCAGCCTTTTACAGGGGATGGGGGAGACCCAGTACTTC CASSLLQGMGETQYF
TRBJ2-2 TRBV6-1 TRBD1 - TGTGCCAGCAGTCAGGACAGGGGGCGGGACACCGGGGAGCTGTTTTTT CASSQDRGRDTGELFF
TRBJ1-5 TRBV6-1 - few TGTGCCAGCAGTGACCCAAATTGGGGCCAGGCCAATCAGCCCCAGCATTTT CASSDPNWGQANQPQHF
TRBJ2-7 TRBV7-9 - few TGTGCCAGCAGCTCCGCAGGGGATCCATCCTACGAGCAGTACTTC CASSSAGDPSYEQYF
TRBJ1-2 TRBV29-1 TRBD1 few TGCAGCGCCGCGCTGGGACAGGGGCTCGGCTACACCTTC CSAALGQGLGYTF
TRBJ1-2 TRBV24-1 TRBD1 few TGTGCCACCAGTGACCCTGGGACAGCTAACTATGGCTACACCTTC CATSDPGTANYGYTF
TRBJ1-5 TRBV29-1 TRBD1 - TGCAGCGTCCAGACAGGGGGAAGCAATCAGCCCCAGCATTTT CSVQTGGSNQPQHF
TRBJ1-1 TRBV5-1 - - TGCGCCAGCAGCTTGGAACCAAGGCTGAACACTGAAGCTTTCTTT CASSLEPRLNTEAFF
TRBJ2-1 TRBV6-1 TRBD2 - TGTGCCAGCACGGGACTAGCGGGGTATTACAATGAGCAGTTCTTC CASTGLAGYYNEQFF
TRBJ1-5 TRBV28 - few TGTGCCAGCAGTTTCATACAGGCTACGGCGAATCAGCCCCAGCATTTT CASSFIQATANQPQHF
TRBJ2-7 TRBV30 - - TGTGCCTGGAGTGTGGCGGGCCAACAGTACTTC CAWSVAGQQYF
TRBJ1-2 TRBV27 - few TGTGCCAGCAGTCCGACAGCGCCGTTCTATGGCTACACCTTC CASSPTAPFYGYTF
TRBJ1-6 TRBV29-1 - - TGCAGCGCACACAACTCCTATAATTCACCCCTCCACTTT CSAHNSYNSPLHF
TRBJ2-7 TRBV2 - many TGTGCCAGCGGAATCCGGGCGGTCTACGAGCAGTACTTC CASGIRAVYEQYF
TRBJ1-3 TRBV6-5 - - TGTGCCAGCAGTTTCGACAGATACTCTGGAAACACCATATATTTT CASSFDRYSGNTIYF
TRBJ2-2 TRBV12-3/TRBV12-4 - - TGTGCCAGCAGTTTGTGGACCGGGGAGCTGTTTTTT CASSLWTGELFF
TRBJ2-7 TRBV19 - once TGTGCCAGTAGTCTTCAAGGTAGTGCCGCCTACGAGCAGTACTTC CASSLQGSAAYEQYF
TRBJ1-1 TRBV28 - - TGTGCCAGCATCGCTACTGGGGGGAACACTGAAGCTTTCTTT CASIATGGNTEAFF
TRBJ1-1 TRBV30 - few TGTGCCGGGGGACCAGAGTTTCGGAACACTGAAGCTTTCTTT CAGGPEFRNTEAFF
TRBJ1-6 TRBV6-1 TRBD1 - TGTGCCAGCAAGGACAGGGTTGGCCCTAATTCACCCCTCCACTTT CASKDRVGPNSPLHF
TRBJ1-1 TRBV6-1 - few TGTGCCAGCAGGGCGGGGTCAGGGTGGGCTTTCTTT CASRAGSGWAFF
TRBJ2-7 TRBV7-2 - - TGTGCCAGCAGCTTAGTACTACAGGCCGCCTACGAGCAGTACTTC CASSLVLQAAYEQYF
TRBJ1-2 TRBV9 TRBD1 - TGTGCCAGCAGCGCGCCGGGACAGGGCAACTATGGCTACACCTTC CASSAPGQGNYGYTF
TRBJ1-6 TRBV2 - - TGTGCCAGCAGCTCAGCAGTTGGCCTTAATTCACCCCTCCACTTT CASSSAVGLNSPLHF
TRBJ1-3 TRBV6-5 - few TGTGCCAGCAGTTACTCGGGGAGCTCTGGAAACACCATATATTTT CASSYSGSSGNTIYF
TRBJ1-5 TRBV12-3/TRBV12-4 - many TGTGCCAGCAGTTCGGCGGGGGGGAATCAGCCCCAGCATTTT CASSSAGGNQPQHF
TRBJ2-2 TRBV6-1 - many TGTGCCAGCAGCCCGTGGGTATTCGGCAACACCGGGGAGCTGTTTTTT CASSPWVFGNTGELFF
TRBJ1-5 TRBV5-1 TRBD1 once TGCGCCAGCAGCTTGGGGGACAGGGATAGCAATCAGCCCCAGCATTTT CASSLGDRDSNQPQHF
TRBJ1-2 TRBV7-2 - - TGTGTCAGCAGCTTAGAGTCAGACCTTGGGGGCTACACCTTC CVSSLESDLGGYTF
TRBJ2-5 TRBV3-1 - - TGTGCCAGCAGCCAAGATGTGTACAGGACCCAAGAGACCCAGTACTTC CASSQDVYRTQETQYF
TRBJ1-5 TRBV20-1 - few TGCAGTGCTAGAACAGGGACGAGCAATCAGCCCCAGCATTTT CSARTGTSNQPQHF
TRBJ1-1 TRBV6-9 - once TGTGCCAGCAGTTACGTGGCCCCTGAAGCTTTCTTT CASSYVAPEAFF
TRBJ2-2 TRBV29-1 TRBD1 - TGCAGCGGCAGACTTCAGGGGGCGGACACCGGGGAGCTGTTTTTT CSGRLQGADTGELFF
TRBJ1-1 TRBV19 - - TGTGCCAGTATCTCCGGGCGGTATGGGACTGAAGCTTTCTTT CASISGRYGTEAFF
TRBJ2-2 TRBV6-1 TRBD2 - TGTGCCAGCGGGACGGCGGGAGAGTACCCCGGGGAGCTGTTTTTT CASGTAGEYPGELFF
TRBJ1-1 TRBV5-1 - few TGCGCCAGCAGCTTGGCCGTAGGACAGCACACTGAAGCTTTCTTT CASSLAVGQHTEAFF
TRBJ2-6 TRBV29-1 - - TGCAGCGTTGTAGGGGGGGTTTCTGGGGCCAACGTCCTGACTTTC CSVVGGVSGANVLTF
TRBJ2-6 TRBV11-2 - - TGTGCCAGCAGCCTCCGGGGGCTTGGGGCCAACGTCCTGACTTTC CASSLRGLGANVLTF
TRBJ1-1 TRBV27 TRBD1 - TGTGCCAGCAGGCCCAGAGGACAGGCACTCGGAATTGGCACTGAAGCTTTCTTT CASRPRGQALGIGTEAFF
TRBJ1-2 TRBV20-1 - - TGCAGTGCTAATCGGGGGCCGCTCGATGGCTACACCTTC CSANRGPLDGYTF
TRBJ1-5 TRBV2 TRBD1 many TGTGCCAGCAGCCGGGACAGGGGGGACAATCAGCCCCAGCATTTT CASSRDRGDNQPQHF
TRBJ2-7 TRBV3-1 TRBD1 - TGTGCCAGCAGTCCAGACTCGGGACAGGCATACGAGCAGTACTTC CASSPDSGQAYEQYF
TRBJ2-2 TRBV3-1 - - TGTGCCAGCAGCCAATCCTCGACAGGGAACACCGGGGAGCTGTTTTTT CASSQSSTGNTGELFF
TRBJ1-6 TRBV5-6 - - TGTGCCAGCAGCATACGGACAACTAGCTCCTATAATTCACCCCTCCACTTT CASSIRTTSSYNSPLHF
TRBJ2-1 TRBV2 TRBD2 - TGTGCCAGCAGACAGCGGGAGTCGGCCGATGAGCAGTTCTTC CASRQRESADEQFF
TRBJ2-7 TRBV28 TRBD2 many TGTGCCAGCAGTTTACCTGGACTAGCGCGGACCTACGAGCAGTACTTC CASSLPGLARTYEQYF
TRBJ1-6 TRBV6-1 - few TGTGCCAGCAGTATGAGCCAGGGGAATTCACCCCTCCACTTT CASSMSQGNSPLHF
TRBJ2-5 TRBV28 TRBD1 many TGTGCCAGCAGTTTAAGGGACAGGGGGTCTAGGGAGACCCAGTACTTC CASSLRDRGSRETQYF
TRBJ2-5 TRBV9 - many TGTGCCAGCAGCGTAGCTTTAAGGGGCCAAGAGACCCAGTACTTC CASSVALRGQETQYF
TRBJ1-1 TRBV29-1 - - TGCAGCGTTGTGCAGACTGAAGCTTTCTTT CSVVQTEAFF
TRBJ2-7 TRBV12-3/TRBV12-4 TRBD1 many TGTGCCAGCAGAAGGACAGGGTCTCTTTACGAGCAGTACTTC CASRRTGSLYEQYF